Following are 26 T cell receptor beta chains from one sample sequenced in a study of T-cell memory formation after mild COVID-19. TCRdb passed the 5' RACE reads through MiXCR, listing each CDR3 protein once. The repertoire holds 75,000 to 90,000 distinct CDR3 sequences, approximately 14% seen once, with 31% in the top ten. Sequenced: PBMCs or a T cell subset sorted from them (not recorded which). The receptors were sampled from an adult woman who had mild COVID-19 (a few samples of this study predate the infection). Cell type and time point are not known.

This clonotype turned up a few times. V gene TRBV2 combines with J gene TRBJ2-3, with D possibly being TRBD2 (7 bases). CDR3 length: 15 amino acids. Germline values: CDR1 SNHLY, CDR2 FYNNEI. V lost 3 bases and J lost 4, with 14 bases in between. The CDR3 coding sequence is TGTGCCAGCAGTGAGTGGGGGGGCCGACCAGATACGCAGTATTTT. Protein product: CASSEWGGRPDTQYF.

V is TRBV12-3 or TRBV12-4 and J is TRBJ2-3, with D perhaps being TRBD1 or TRBD2 (5 bases each). The length of the CDR3 is 13 residues. The V and J ends lost 7 bases and 7 bases respectively, with 15 bases between them. CDR3 sequence: CASNILGGNTQYF. CDR3 bases: TGTGCCAGCAACATCCTTGGGGGAAATACGCAGTATTTT.

The chain carries TRBV5-4 and TRBJ2-7; possible D gene TRBD2, 6 bases. V was pared by 4 bases and J by 0 bases, with 11 bases between. Germline CDR1 SGHNT, CDR2 YYREEE (reference sequence). The CDR3 covers 14 residues. The CDR3 DNA reads TGTGCCAGCAGCGTATACGGGAGCTCCTACGAGCAGTACTTC. Translation: CASSVYGSSYEQYF.

This clonotype was counted many times. This chain links TRBV7-9 with TRBJ2-3, with D possibly TRBD2 on 6 matching bases. The CDR3 extends over 16 amino acids. Germline lookup yields CDR1 SEHNR and CDR2 FQNEAQ (reference sequence). V was shortened by 2 bases and J by 2 bases, with 14 bases between the two germline ends. The CDR3 reads CASSLSGGANTDTQYF. CDR3 in DNA: TGTGCCAGCAGCTTAAGCGGCGGGGCGAACACAGATACGCAGTATTTT.

The rearrangement uses TRBV5-6 and TRBJ2-3; D gene unclear. Deletions cut 4 bases from V and 0 bases from J, with 9 bases between. The CDR3 sequence is 14 residues long. Germline lookup yields CDR1 SGHDT and CDR2 YYEEEE. CDR3 region: CASSPVGSTDTQYF. The CDR3 DNA reads TGTGCCAGCAGCCCTGTAGGGAGCACAGATACGCAGTATTTT. The full variable domain, with the rest looked up from reference TRBV5-6 and TRBJ2-3, is DAGVTQSPTHLIKTRGQQVTLRCSPKSGHDTVSWYQQALGQGPQFIFQYYEEEERQRGNFPDRFSGHQFPNYSSELNVNALLLGDSALYLCASSPVGSTDTQYFGPGTRLTVL.

This chain connects TRBV7-9 to TRBJ2-7; D uncertain. Germline loops: CDR1 SEHNR, CDR2 FQNEAQ (reference sequence). Trimming removed 4 bases from V and 3 bases from J, with 10 bases in between. This CDR3 is built from 13 residues. For the CDR3, the DNA is TGTGCCAGCAGCTCCTCGACTGGCTACGAGCAGTACTTC. This codes for CASSSSTGYEQYF. Supplemented by reference TRBV7-9 and TRBJ2-7, the full variable domain reads DTGVSQNPRHKITKRGQNVTFRCDPISEHNRLYWYRQTLGQGPEFLTYFQNEAQLEKSRLLSDRFSAERPKGSFSTLEIQRTEQGDSAMYLCASSSSTGYEQYFGPGTRLTVT.

This clonotype appeared a few times. The chain has TRBV9 and TRBJ1-1; tentatively, D is TRBD1 (6 bases). Trimming shortened V by 4 bases and J by 1 base, and 11 bases separated the two germline ends. The CDR3 extends over 14 amino acids. The germline gives CDR1 SGDLS, CDR2 YYNGEE. The chain's CDR3 is CASSPWTANTEAFF. As DNA, the CDR3 is TGTGCCAGCAGCCCATGGACAGCGAACACTGAAGCTTTCTTT.

A few counts support this clonotype. This chain connects TRBV5-4 to TRBJ2-1; D possibly uses TRBD1 or TRBD2 (5 bases each). V gave up 6 bases and J gave up 5 bases, with 21 bases separating them. The CDR3 totals 16 residues. Per the germline V gene, CDR1 is SGHNT and CDR2 is YYREEE (reference sequence). CDR3 in amino acids: CASTPGGWGSHNEQFF. In DNA, the CDR3 is TGTGCCAGCACCCCTGGGGGTTGGGGGTCCCACAATGAGCAGTTCTTC.

This clonotype was observed a few times. This chain connects TRBV7-9 to TRBJ1-1; a weak D match, TRBD1 (6 bases). Trimming stripped 4 bases from V and 5 bases from J, with 17 bases between. Germline assignment: CDR1 SEHNR and CDR2 FQNEAQ (reference sequence). The CDR3 has 15 amino acids. The CDR3 here is CASSSWAGEWTEAFF. Here the CDR3 DNA reads TGTGCCAGCAGCTCGTGGGCAGGGGAGTGGACTGAAGCTTTCTTT.

This clonotype was seen a handful of times. This chain links TRBV11-2 with TRBJ2-3; TRBD2 matches at 13 bases. In germline, CDR1 is SGHAT, CDR2 FQNNGV. The CDR3 spans 19 residues. V dropped 0 bases and J dropped 5; count of bases not matched to a gene: 11. The CDR3 sequence is CASSLDLWGTSGVQDTQYF. The CDR3 DNA reads TGTGCCAGCAGCTTAGATCTTTGGGGGACTAGCGGGGTGCAAGATACGCAGTATTTT.

This clonotype was detected only a few times. V gene TRBV12-3 or TRBV12-4 combines with J gene TRBJ2-7; 10 nucleotides match TRBD1. There are 15 residues in the CDR3. The V gene end was trimmed by 4 bases and the J gene end by 3 bases; junction bases not matched to a gene: 6. The CDR3 spells CASSSPGQGLYEQYF. CDR3 sequence (DNA): TGTGCCAGCAGTTCACCGGGACAGGGGCTCTACGAGCAGTACTTC.

J is TRBJ2-7 and V is TRBV10-3, with 11 nucleotides matching TRBD2. Trimming at V came to 10 bases and at J to 7 bases, leaving 9 bases not matched to a gene. The CDR3 sequence is 13 residues long. CDR1 is ENHRY, CDR2 SYGVKD, per germline. This CDR3 reads CATRTSGWIEQYF. DNA of the CDR3: TGTGCCACCAGGACTAGCGGGTGGATTGAGCAGTACTTC.

CDR3 amino acids: CSVGPGASQPQHF. The DNA for the CDR3 is TGCAGCGTTGGCCCGGGGGCGAGTCAGCCCCAGCATTTT. The genes are TRBV29-1 and TRBJ1-5; D is perhaps TRBD1 (6 bases). CDR1 is SQVTM, CDR2 ANQGSEA, per germline. The V gene lost 4 bases and the J gene lost 6 bases, with 13 bases spanning the gap. This CDR3 is built from 13 residues.

The CDR3 loop is CASSPVGGSSYEQYF. The CDR3 coding sequence is TGTGCCAGCAGCCCGGTAGGGGGAAGCTCCTACGAGCAGTACTTC. The rearrangement joins TRBV3-1 to TRBJ2-7, with D perhaps matching TRBD1 (6 bases). The CDR3 is 15 residues long. Between the trimmed V and J ends, which lost 4 bases and 0 bases, there was a span of 13 bases. CDR1 LGHDT and CDR2 YNNKEL come from the germline V gene (reference sequence).

This clonotype was observed a handful of times. V and J are TRBV6-1 and TRBJ2-1; tentatively, D is TRBD1 or TRBD2 (5 bases each). The CDR3 spans 14 residues. Germline V gene sequence: CDR1 MNHNS, CDR2 SASEGT. V was clipped by 2 bases and J by 4 bases, with 9 bases between them. CDR3 region: CASSELGRYNEQFF. The CDR3 DNA sequence: TGTGCCAGCAGTGAATTGGGACGGTACAATGAGCAGTTCTTC.

This clonotype was observed a few times. This chain connects TRBV29-1 to TRBJ2-3, with 11 bases matching TRBD2. The CDR3 loop spans 16 amino acids. Germline assignment: CDR1 SQVTM and CDR2 ANQGSEA. J gave up 5 bases and V 4 bases, and 11 bases lay outside the gene matches. CDR3 in amino acids: CSVGGTSGYHIDTQYF. DNA for the CDR3: TGCAGCGTTGGGGGGACTAGCGGATACCACATAGATACGCAGTATTTT.

The chain combines TRBV12-3 or TRBV12-4 with TRBJ1-5, with 7 bases identical to TRBD1. The V segment lost 5 bases and the J segment 2 bases; nucleotides outside the gene matches: 3. CDR3 length: 14 amino acids. CDR3 nucleotides: TGTGCCAGCAGTAACACAGGGGGCAATCAGCCCCAGCATTTT. Translation gives CASSNTGGNQPQHF.

This clonotype appeared a few times. This sequence joins TRBV4-3 and TRBJ2-2, with D possibly matching TRBD2 (5 bases). CDR1 LGHNA and CDR2 YSLEER come from the germline V gene. There are 16 residues in the CDR3. Trimming shortened V by 4 bases and J by 3 bases, and 15 bases separated the two germline ends. The CDR3 DNA sequence: TGCGCCAGCAGCCCCCAGTGGGAGACGGACACCGGGGAGCTGTTTTTT. It is translated as CASSPQWETDTGELFF.

This clonotype was detected only a few times. The rearrangement links TRBV7-8 to TRBJ2-1, with 9 bases that match TRBD2. V was pared by 0 bases and J by 8 bases, with 8 bases of the junction left unmatched. The CDR3 extends over 16 amino acids. CDR1 is SGHVS and CDR2 is FQNEAQ in the germline V gene. The CDR3 reads CASSLAVAGEYHEQFF. The CDR3 nucleotides are TGTGCCAGCAGCTTAGCGGTAGCGGGAGAGTATCATGAGCAGTTCTTC.

This clonotype was found a few times. The chain has TRBV11-2 and TRBJ2-3, with TRBD2 matching 15 bases. The CDR3 spans 19 residues. The V segment lost 3 bases and the J segment 0 bases; nucleotides outside the gene matches: 7. Per the germline V gene, CDR1 is SGHAT and CDR2 is FQNNGV. The CDR3 coding sequence is TGTGCCAGCAGCTTTAGTGGACTAGCGGGGGGGATTAGCACAGATACGCAGTATTTT. It yields the protein CASSFSGLAGGISTDTQYF.

V gene TRBV6-5 combines with J gene TRBJ1-1; 9 nucleotides agree with TRBD1. The CDR3 is made up of 15 amino acids. Germline lookup yields CDR1 MNHEY and CDR2 SVGAGI. V gave up 8 bases and J gave up 5 bases; unmatched junction bases: 12. The CDR3 loop reads CASGEGTGFRTEAFF. CDR3 bases: TGTGCCAGCGGAGAGGGGACAGGGTTTAGGACTGAAGCTTTCTTT.

The rearrangement uses TRBV9 and TRBJ2-3; D gene unclear. Germline V gene lookup returns CDR1 SGDLS and CDR2 YYNGEE. Trimming took off 0 bases at V and 3 bases at J, with 17 bases between the two ends. The CDR3 totals 17 residues. CDR3 DNA sequence: TGTGCCAGCAGCGTAGAACCCGGCGAGGTGGTGACAGATACGCAGTATTTT. This encodes CASSVEPGEVVTDTQYF.

The chain is built from TRBV7-6 and TRBJ2-1, with D unclear. Germline lookup yields CDR1 SGHVS and CDR2 FNYEAQ. The V end lost 6 bases, the J end lost 0 bases, and 21 bases lay between the germline ends. The CDR3 has 18 residues. CDR3 protein: CASSSPGPSWSSYNEQFF. As DNA, the CDR3 is TGTGCCAGCAGTTCACCCGGGCCCTCCTGGAGCTCCTACAATGAGCAGTTCTTC.

The sample holds a few counts of this clonotype. The chain combines TRBV3-1 with TRBJ2-7; 10 bases are a match to TRBD1. The ends lost 3 bases at V and 4 bases at J; junction bases unmatched: 9. Germline V gives CDR1 LGHDT, CDR2 YNNKEL (reference sequence). CDR3 size: 16 residues. Written as DNA, the CDR3 is TGTGCCAGCAGCCACGCGGGACAGGGGCTTGTGTACGAGCAGTACTTC. It codes for CASSHAGQGLVYEQYF.

The chain combines TRBV20-1 with TRBJ1-2; unclear D gene. There are 16 residues in the CDR3. Germline loops: CDR1 DFQATT, CDR2 SNEGSKA (reference sequence). V lost 5 bases and J lost 2, with 21 bases in between. CDR3 region: CSAYGEVRPLNYGYTF. CDR3 DNA sequence: TGCAGTGCTTATGGGGAGGTTAGACCCCTGAACTATGGCTACACCTTC.

As regards this clonotype: Being one base from a much bigger clone, this may be a read error. The chain uses TRBV5-6 and TRBJ1-2, with D maybe TRBD1 (6 bases). The CDR3 loop spans 16 amino acids. The V gene lost 4 bases and the J gene lost 1 base, with 17 bases spanning the gap. Germline V lookup: CDR1 SGHDT, CDR2 YYEEEE. The CDR3 loop is CASSPAAAGDNYGYTF. The CDR3 DNA sequence: TGTGCCAGCAGCCCGGCGGCGGCAGGGGATAACTATGGCTACACCTTC.